This T cell receptor beta chain was identified during a study of cytomegalovirus exposure and HLA in healthy donors. The study, taken as a whole, reports: V- and J-gene trimming of TCR beta was linked (in a later analysis) to a missense DCLRE1C variant. Later, an analysis showed that TCR beta chains associated with HLA were more clonally expanded than others that were equally common. Being productive about 87% or about 30% of the time was typical of most TCR beta V segments in an earlier analysis.

The CDR3 length is 18 residues. Germline loops: CDR1 SGHNT, CDR2 YENEEA. V shed 2 bases, J shed 6 bases, and the junction held 13 bases outside the gene matches. This clone was seen more than once but under ten times. Its antigen is unidentified. A multiplex PCR was run with 60 Vbeta primers and 13 Jbeta primers. Here immunoSEQ multiplex PCR was the method, and the copy in TCRdb shows in-frame clones only, minus some. The repertoire holds around 130,000 clones, approximately 67% seen once, with about 1.6% in the top ten. The chain joins TRBV11-3 to TRBJ2-3; 11 bases match TRBD2. This TCR was recovered from a man between 18 and 35 years old in good health and CMV-seronegative. The specimen sequenced was PBMCs. For the CDR3, the DNA is TGTGCCAGCAGCTTACGAGCCGGACTAGCGGGTCCAGGGGATACGCAGTATTTT. Translating it yields CASSLRAGLAGPGDTQYF.